This T cell receptor (beta chain) was sequenced in a study of blood T cell repertoires in COVID-19. Study summary: Nucleic acid was either cDNA or gDNA, and it came from T cells, B-cell-depleted T cells, or PBMCs.

The V end lost 2 bases, the J end lost 1 base, and 8 bases lay between the germline ends. The CDR3 sequence is 14 residues long. The germline V gene encodes CDR1 MNHEY and CDR2 SMNVEV (reference sequence). Under the authors' procedure: Amplification from reference gene primers served as the basis for estimated nucleated cell counts. Here immunoSEQ multiplex PCR was the method, and the copy in TCRdb shows in-frame clones only, minus some. V, J and clone size reflect that table, while D and trimming were determined from the DNA. This sample carries 300,000 to 400,000 clones, roughly 90% of them seen once, and the ten largest clones take around 0.97%. All enrollees were about 18 to 89 years old and from around 25 US areas. Participants had their cohort set by participant-reported clinical history.

The chain uses TRBV27 and TRBJ2-5; maybe TRBD1 (6 bases). The clonotype was recovered from a woman in her 30s with acute COVID-19. Input material: PBMCs or T cells enriched from blood (not recorded which). Here the CDR3 reads CASSLRTAQETQYF. The CDR3 DNA sequence: TGTGCCAGCAGTTTACGGACAGCCCAAGAGACCCAGTACTTC.